A single sample is the source of the 21 T cell receptor beta chains below, sequenced in a study of long-term antiretroviral therapy in people with HIV. Sequencing relied on immunoSEQ assay v3.0, run at survey level. The data were produced by immunoSEQ multiplex PCR, yet TCRdb's version contains in-frame clones alone and is incomplete. The table has roughly 28,000 clones, 80% to 95% seen once; the top ten hold 4.2%. The specimen was unsorted PBMCs, collected 3.1 years after starting antiretroviral therapy. All receptors derive from a man in his late teens or twenties with HIV.

The chain uses TRBV7-9 and TRBJ2-6; D call uncertain. V gave up 1 base and J gave up 0 bases, with 10 bases separating them. Germline V gene sequence: CDR1 SEHNR, CDR2 FQNEAQ (reference sequence). The length of the CDR3 is 17 residues. Written as DNA, the CDR3 is TGTGCCAGCAGCTTAGGGAGCTCCCCCTCTGGGGCCAACGTCCTGACTTTC. Its protein product is CASSLGSSPSGANVLTF.

This chain uses TRBV7-2 with TRBJ1-1; D is ambiguous. The CDR3 length is 11 residues. Germline CDR1 reads SGHTA; CDR2 reads FQGNSA. V lost 4 bases and J 6 bases, leaving 6 bases between the germline ends. The CDR3 DNA is TGTGCCAGCAGCTCGGGAGCTGAAGCTTTCTTT. Translating it yields CASSSGAEAFF.

The chain links TRBV2 to TRBJ1-6; D gene ambiguous. The CDR3 covers 13 residues. Germline lookup yields CDR1 SNHLY and CDR2 FYNNEI. The V gene lost 6 bases and the J gene lost 10 bases, with 13 bases spanning the gap. The DNA for the CDR3 is TGTGCCAGCAGGCCCTCTTTAGAATCACCCCTCCACTTT. Its protein product is CASRPSLESPLHF.

The chain couples TRBV4-1 to TRBJ2-5; tentatively, D is TRBD1 (6 bases). The CDR3 spans 14 residues. The V gene's germline CDR1 is MGHRA and CDR2 YSYEKL. V was pared by 3 bases and J by 5 bases, with 13 bases between. The CDR3 DNA sequence: TGCGCCAGCAGCCAGAGGAAACAGGGCGAGACCCAGTACTTC. Residues: CASSQRKQGETQYF.

V is TRBV18 and J is TRBJ1-2; 9 bases agree with TRBD1. Losses at the gene ends were 8 bases for V and 3 bases for J; bases not matched to a gene: 10. The CDR3 has 15 amino acids. From germline, CDR1 is KGHSH and CDR2 LQKENI. This CDR3 reads CASPPIQGADYGYTF. The DNA of the CDR3 is TGTGCCAGCCCTCCAATACAGGGGGCGGACTATGGCTACACCTTC.

The genes are TRBV5-6 and TRBJ1-1, with TRBD1 matching 11 bases. V trimming: 3 bases; J trimming: 2 bases; junction bases outside the gene matches: 3. CDR1 and CDR2 (germline): SGHDT, YYEEEE. The CDR3 is made up of 15 amino acids. The DNA for the CDR3 is TGTGCCAGCAGCTGGTGGACAGGGGGCAACACTGAAGCTTTCTTT. This gives the protein CASSWWTGGNTEAFF.

V is TRBV27 and J is TRBJ2-5; possibly TRBD2 for D (6 bases). This CDR3 is built from 17 residues. The ends were cut back, 5 bases at V and 1 base at J, with 20 bases in the middle. CDR1 is MNHEY and CDR2 is SMNVEV in the germline V gene (reference sequence). The CDR3 nucleotides are TGTGCCAGCAGTCCCCAATCTCTGACTAGTCTCCAAGAGACCCAGTACTTC. This translates into CASSPQSLTSLQETQYF.

The chain has TRBV5-6 and TRBJ2-7; D is uncertain. Germline V CDR1 and CDR2: SGHDT, YYEEEE. CDR3 size: 12 residues. V gave up 2 bases and J gave up 7 bases, with 10 bases separating them. The CDR3 nucleotides read TGTGCCAGCAGCTTCCCTGATGGAGAGCAGTACTTC. Its translation: CASSFPDGEQYF.

The gene calls are TRBV5-8 and TRBJ1-1; D possibly corresponds to TRBD1 (5 bases). This CDR3 has 13 amino acids. V lost 5 bases and J lost 10, with 18 bases in between. Germline V gene lookup returns CDR1 SGHTS and CDR2 YDEGEE. CDR3 loop: CASRAGTTGRAFF. CDR3 DNA: TGTGCCAGCAGAGCCGGGACCACAGGCCGAGCTTTCTTT.

This clone rates as medium-sized (0.01 to 0.1%). The V and J genes are TRBV4-2 and TRBJ1-2; TRBD1 matches 7 bases. The V and J ends lost 2 bases and 6 bases, in that order; junction bases with no gene match: 3. CDR1 and CDR2 (germline): LGHNA, YNFKEQ. This CDR3 spans 13 amino acids. This CDR3 is CASSQLTGDGYTF. For the CDR3, the DNA is TGTGCCAGCAGCCAACTCACAGGGGATGGCTACACCTTC.

This rearrangement joins TRBV9 to TRBJ2-3; D possibly matches TRBD1 or TRBD2 (6 bases each). CDR3 length equals 14 residues. Germline CDR1 is SGDLS and CDR2 is YYNGEE. Trimming shortened V by 2 bases and J by 5 bases, and 12 bases separated the two germline ends. The CDR3 loop reads CASSVEGGGDTQYF. The CDR3 DNA follows: TGTGCCAGCAGCGTTGAAGGGGGAGGAGATACGCAGTATTTT. The entire variable domain, with the rest obtained from reference TRBV9 and TRBJ2-3, is as follows: DSGVTQTPKHLITATGQRVTLRCSPRSGDLSVYWYQQSLDQGLQFLIQYYNGEERAKGNILERFSAQQFPDLHSELNLSSLELGDSALYFCASSVEGGGDTQYFGPGTRLTVL.

This clone has just one count. The V call is TRBV7-9, the J call TRBJ1-3; D not certain. V was shortened by 2 bases and J by 2 bases, with 4 bases between the two germline ends. This CDR3 region has 13 residues. CDR1 is SEHNR and CDR2 is FQNEAQ in the germline V gene (reference sequence). For the CDR3, the DNA is TGTGCCAGCAGCTTAACCCCTGGAAACACCATATATTTT. It encodes CASSLTPGNTIYF.

The V call is TRBV13, the J call TRBJ2-3; D perhaps matches TRBD1 (6 bases). The CDR3 contains 14 residues. Trimming took 6 bases from V and 5 from J, leaving 15 bases between them. CDR1 and CDR2 from the germline V gene are PRHDT and FYEKMQ (reference sequence). CDR3 region: CASSSTGMRDTQYF. In DNA form, the CDR3 reads TGTGCCAGCAGTTCAACAGGGATGAGAGATACGCAGTATTTT. Using reference TRBV13 and TRBJ2-3 for the parts outside the CDR3, the full variable domain is AAGVIQSPRHLIKEKRETATLKCYPIPRHDTVYWYQQGPGQDPQFLISFYEKMQSDKGSIPDRFSAQQFSDYHSELNMSSLELGDSALYFCASSSTGMRDTQYFGPGTRLTVL.

CDR3 coding DNA: TGTGCCAGCAGCTACTTTTCTCTCGGGGGGGTTGATACGCAGTATTTT. Amino acid sequence: CASSYFSLGGVDTQYF. The J gene is TRBJ2-3, the V gene TRBV7-2, with 8 bases identical to TRBD2. The V and J ends lost 4 bases and 6 bases, in that order; junction bases with no gene match: 12. The CDR3 runs to 16 residues. Germline V gene lookup returns CDR1 SGHTA and CDR2 FQGNSA.

This chain joins TRBV19 and TRBJ1-5; a weak D match, TRBD1 (5 bases). Trimming took 9 bases from V and 2 from J, leaving 23 bases between them. Germline CDR1 and CDR2: LNHDA and SQIVND (reference sequence). CDR3 length: 17 amino acids. The CDR3 reads CASNPRHPGTGNQPQHF. CDR3 nucleotide sequence: TGTGCCAGCAACCCCCGACATCCCGGGACGGGCAATCAGCCCCAGCATTTT.

CDR3 protein: CSVEDGHGMNTEAFF. DNA for the CDR3: TGCAGCGTTGAAGATGGGCATGGGATGAACACTGAAGCTTTCTTT. The chain joins TRBV29-1 to TRBJ1-1, with D unclear. Trimming removed 0 bases at V and 0 bases at J, with 11 bases between. Germline CDR1 reads SQVTM; CDR2 reads ANQGSEA. This CDR3 is 15 amino acids long. Supplemented by reference TRBV29-1 and TRBJ1-1, the full variable domain reads SAVISQKPSRDICQRGTSLTIQCQVDSQVTMMFWYRQQPGQSLTLIATANQGSEATYESGFVIDKFPISRPNLTFSTLTVSNMSPEDSSIYLCSVEDGHGMNTEAFFGQGTRLTVV.

J is TRBJ1-4 and V is TRBV21-1. TRBV21-1 is flagged as a pseudogene. The CDR3 sequence is 13 residues long. This CDR3 is CAIAGGLVEKLFF. DNA for the CDR3: TGTGCCATCGCTGGGGGGCTGGTGGAAAAACTGTTTTTT.

The chain couples TRBV18 to TRBJ2-5, with D possibly matching TRBD1 (6 bases). This CDR3 comprises 15 residues. Germline-derived CDR1 and CDR2 are KGHSH and LQKENI. Trimming pared 1 base from V and 0 bases from J, leaving 9 bases between. The CDR3 DNA follows: TGTGCCAGCTCACCACAGGGGGAGTACCAAGAGACCCAGTACTTC. This translates into CASSPQGEYQETQYF.

The J gene is TRBJ2-1, the V gene TRBV18; TRBD2 matches 11 bases. With V trimmed by 2 bases and J by 7 bases, 13 bases remained unmatched. The V gene's germline CDR1 is KGHSH and CDR2 LQKENI. There are 18 residues in the CDR3. CDR3 sequence reads: CASSPLPPIAGGWNEQFF. The CDR3 region has the DNA TGTGCCAGCTCACCATTGCCCCCTATAGCGGGGGGGTGGAATGAGCAGTTCTTC.

About this clone: A junction boundary mismatches the germline segment, possibly from a read error. CDR3 nucleotide sequence: TGTGCCAGCAGCTTGCGGACCTTACTTTCCTTC. Residues: CASSLRTLLSF. The genes are TRBV9 and TRBJ1-2, with D uncertain. This CDR3 contains 11 residues. The germline V gene has CDR1 SGDLS and CDR2 YYNGEE.

This clone has only one observation. The chain uses TRBV21-1 and TRBJ1-5. TRBV21-1 is reported as a pseudogene. The CDR3 length is 16 residues. CDR3 coding DNA: TGTGCCAGCAGCAATCTAGAGGGAGTTAGCAATCAGCCCCAGCATTTT. Encoded protein: CASSNLEGVSNQPQHF.